Here is one T cell receptor beta chain with its context. These data originate in a study of blood T cell repertoires in COVID-19. This CDR3 has 18 amino acids. CDR1 and CDR2 from the germline V gene are LGHNA and YNFKEQ. Trimming stripped 0 bases from V and 0 bases from J, with 14 bases between. Clones were sequenced by immunoSEQ multiplex PCR, and TCRdb holds only the in-frame ones, with some missing. The sample has about 200,000 clones; less than 85% are singletons. The sample taken for sequencing was peripheral blood. The clonotype was recovered from a woman aged 80 or over with COVID-19, enrolled during active disease. The chain combines TRBV4-2 with TRBJ1-4, with D unclear. CDR3 protein: CASSQEILQTATNEKLFF. In nucleotides, the CDR3 is TGTGCCAGCAGCCAAGAAATTCTTCAGACTGCAACTAATGAAAAACTGTTTTTT.